A single sample gave rise to the 29 T cell receptor beta chains below, sequenced in a study of T cell repertoires in cytomegalovirus infection. TCRdb ran MiXCR on the reads and lists one entry per CDR3 protein. The repertoire holds a few hundred thousand distinct CDR3 sequences, approximately 35% seen once, with roughly 14% in the top ten. Antigen specificity for these receptors is unknown. The input for sequencing was cultured PBMCs, taken from culture after CMV antigen stimulation. These receptors were obtained from a human donor in good health (CMV status not recorded). Some clones in this sample may be carry-over from other donors' samples.

This clonotype was seen a few times. The chain combines TRBV20-1 with TRBJ2-5, with 12 nucleotides matching TRBD2. The V and J ends lost 3 bases and 5 bases, in that order; junction bases with no gene match: 10. The length of the CDR3 is 16 residues. Germline CDR1 reads DFQATT; CDR2 reads SNEGSKA (reference sequence). This CDR3 reads CSASGLAGGSGETQYF. The CDR3 DNA reads as TGCAGTGCTAGTGGGCTAGCGGGGGGGTCTGGGGAGACCCAGTACTTC.

This clonotype was observed a few times. J is TRBJ2-5 and V is TRBV7-2, with D tentatively TRBD1 (5 bases). CDR3 length equals 13 residues. CDR1 and CDR2 (germline): SGHTA, FQGNSA. V was pared by 5 bases and J by 0 bases, with 7 bases between. This chain's CDR3 is CASSPGYQETQYF. CDR3 DNA sequence: TGTGCCAGCAGCCCAGGGTACCAAGAGACCCAGTACTTC.

V usage is TRBV20-1 and J usage is TRBJ2-5; D is perhaps TRBD2 (6 bases). The V end was cut by 2 bases, the J end by 5 bases, with 15 bases between. In germline, CDR1 is DFQATT, CDR2 SNEGSKA (reference sequence). The CDR3 contains 14 residues. In nucleotides, the CDR3 is TGCAGTGCTAGACGTCTAGCGAGCAGGGAGACCCAGTACTTC. This encodes CSARRLASRETQYF.

This clonotype was counted many times. The genes are TRBV7-2 and TRBJ2-7; perhaps TRBD2 as D (5 bases). The CDR3 runs 17 residues. V lost 0 bases, J lost 0 bases, and 15 bases lay in between. Germline lookup yields CDR1 SGHTA and CDR2 FQGNSA. As DNA, the CDR3 is TGTGCCAGCAGCTTAGCCCCAAGCGGACGGAGCTCCTACGAGCAGTACTTC. Protein product: CASSLAPSGRSSYEQYF.

The chain carries TRBV5-1 and TRBJ2-1, with 9 bases aligning to TRBD2. Germline V gene lookup returns CDR1 SGHRS and CDR2 YFSETQ. CDR3 length equals 15 residues. J lost 9 bases, V lost 4 bases, and 11 bases had no gene match. DNA for the CDR3: TGCGCCAGCAGCCAAGCCGGCGGGAGGGCGGTTGAGCAGTTCTTC. Its protein is CASSQAGGRAVEQFF. Supplemented by reference TRBV5-1 and TRBJ2-1, the full variable domain reads KAGVTQTPRYLIKTRGQQVTLSCSPISGHRSVSWYQQTPGQGLQFLFEYFSETQRNKGNFPGRFSGRQFSNSRSEMNVSTLELGDSALYLCASSQAGGRAVEQFFGPGTRLTVL.

The chain combines TRBV7-2 with TRBJ2-7, with a possible D match to TRBD1 (6 bases). The CDR3 is 13 amino acids. Germline V CDR1 and CDR2: SGHTA, FQGNSA. With 5 bases removed from V and 0 bases from J, the gap between germline ends came to 8 bases. CDR3 DNA: TGTGCCAGCAGCCGGGACAACTCCTACGAGCAGTACGTC. Residues: CASSRDNSYEQYV.

V usage is TRBV6-2 or TRBV6-3 and J usage is TRBJ1-1; D unresolved. Germline CDR1 is MNHEY and CDR2 is SVGEGT. This CDR3 spans 13 amino acids. Trimming shortened V by 2 bases and J by 7 bases, and 11 bases separated the two germline ends. CDR3 amino acids: CASSYAGNGEAFF. Written as DNA, the CDR3 is TGTGCCAGCAGTTACGCGGGGAACGGTGAAGCTTTCTTT.

This clonotype came up once. The chain recombines TRBV12-3 or TRBV12-4 with TRBJ2-1; D is possibly TRBD2 (5 bases). The ends were cut back, 5 bases at V and 2 bases at J, with 10 bases in the middle. This CDR3 has 14 amino acids. CDR3 DNA sequence: TGTGCCAGCAGTCTGGCGGAGGCCTACAATGAGCAGTTCTTC. This translates into CASSLAEAYNEQFF.

The chain recombines TRBV7-6 with TRBJ2-7; D remains ambiguous. Germline CDR1 SGHVS, CDR2 FNYEAQ. Trimming removed 3 bases at V and 6 bases at J, with 15 bases between. The length of the CDR3 is 14 residues. In nucleotides, the CDR3 is TGTGCCAGCAGCTTGACGGCAGGAGTGGGCGAGCAGTACGTC. Its translation is CASSLTAGVGEQYV.

This clonotype was seen at least ten times. The gene calls are TRBV20-1 and TRBJ1-1, with TRBD1 as a possible D gene (5 bases). This CDR3 has 14 residues. V lost 6 bases and J 1 base, leaving 15 bases between the germline ends. CDR1 and CDR2 (germline): DFQATT, SNEGSKA (reference sequence). This CDR3 reads CSARMGGGNTEAFF. CDR3 in DNA: TGCAGTGCCCGGATGGGGGGTGGGAACACTGAAGCTTTCTTT.

This clonotype was observed a handful of times. This chain joins TRBV7-9 and TRBJ1-2, with D tentatively TRBD1 (6 bases). Trimming removed 5 bases at V and 4 bases at J, with 8 bases between. CDR3 size: 12 residues. The V gene's germline CDR1 is SEHNR and CDR2 FQNEAQ (reference sequence). The DNA for the CDR3 is TGTGCCAGCAGCGGAGGGGGCTATGGCTACACCTTC. This translates into CASSGGGYGYTF.

This clonotype came up a few times. The chain has TRBV19 and TRBJ2-1; 7 positions agree with TRBD2. V shed 4 bases and J 5 bases; nucleotides not matched to a gene: 5. The V gene's germline CDR1 is LNHDA and CDR2 SQIVND (reference sequence). CDR3 length: 14 residues. CDR3 sequence (DNA): TGTGCCAGTAGTAATGGGGAGGGCCACAATGAGCAGTTCTTC. Translated, it gives CASSNGEGHNEQFF.

This clonotype showed up just a few times. The J gene is TRBJ1-1, the V gene TRBV7-8, with a weak D call TRBD1 (6 bases). CDR1 is SGHVS and CDR2 is FQNEAQ in the germline V gene. This CDR3 is 14 amino acids long. V lost 5 bases to trimming and J lost 1 base, with 11 bases between them. The CDR3 DNA reads as TGTGCCAGCAGCCCACTCAGGGGGAACACTGAAGCTTTCTTT. Its translation: CASSPLRGNTEAFF.

V is TRBV3-1 and J is TRBJ2-7, with TRBD2 as a possible D gene (6 bases). The CDR3 is 14 amino acids. Trimming removed 2 bases at V and 4 bases at J, with 12 bases between. Germline V gene data show CDR1 as LGHDT and CDR2 as YNNKEL (reference sequence). DNA for the CDR3: TGTGCCAGCAGCCAATCGGGACTGGAGTACGAGCAGTACGTC. It encodes CASSQSGLEYEQYV.

The table lists this clonotype with a few counts. The chain carries TRBV11-3 and TRBJ2-1; 8 bases align to TRBD2. The length of the CDR3 is 16 residues. Per the germline V gene, CDR1 is SGHNT and CDR2 is YENEEA. The trim removed 5 bases at V and 2 bases at J, leaving 8 bases unmatched. The DNA for the CDR3 is TGTGCCAGCAGCCCATATAGCGGGGCCCCCTACAATGAGCAGTTCTTC. Translated, it gives CASSPYSGAPYNEQFF.

This rearrangement joins TRBV4-1 to TRBJ2-3; tentative D call: TRBD1 (5 bases). Trimming stripped 1 base from V and 0 bases from J, with 14 bases between. Looked up from germline, CDR1 is MGHRA and CDR2 is YSYEKL. CDR3 length: 17 amino acids. For the CDR3, the DNA is TGCGCCAGCAGCCAAGTTCAGACAGCCCAGAGCACAGATACGCAGTATTTT. Its protein product is CASSQVQTAQSTDTQYF.

A few counts support this clonotype. The chain couples TRBV7-8 to TRBJ2-2; D gene uncertain. The germline CDR1 and CDR2 sequences are SGHVS and FQNEAQ. The CDR3 consists of 13 residues. The germline V and J ends were trimmed by 1 base and 8 bases, with 8 bases remaining between them. The DNA for the CDR3 is TGTGCCAGCAGCTTAGGAGGTTTGGGGGAGCTGTTTTTT. As protein: CASSLGGLGELFF.

The chain combines TRBV19 with TRBJ2-1; possible D gene TRBD1, 6 bases. CDR1 LNHDA and CDR2 SQIVND come from the germline V gene (reference sequence). This CDR3 region has 14 residues. The ends were cut back, 3 bases at V and 5 bases at J, with 11 bases in the middle. The CDR3 loop is CASSMGAVHNEQFF. CDR3 DNA sequence: TGTGCCAGTAGTATGGGGGCCGTCCACAATGAGCAGTTCTTC.

The table lists this clonotype with many counts. The V and J genes are TRBV7-8 and TRBJ1-1; tentative D call: TRBD1 (5 bases). V shed 1 base and J shed 6 bases, with 18 bases lying between them. Germline lookup yields CDR1 SGHVS and CDR2 FQNEAQ. The CDR3 contains 16 residues. CDR3 bases: TGTGCCAGCAGCTTAGTCGACCTTCGGACACCCCCTGAAGCTTTCTTT. Protein: CASSLVDLRTPPEAFF.

The gene calls are TRBV7-9 and TRBJ2-3; 11 nucleotides line up with TRBD1. V was pared by 5 bases and J by 7 bases, with 11 bases of the junction left unmatched. CDR3 length: 16 residues. The germline V gene has CDR1 SEHNR and CDR2 FQNEAQ (reference sequence). The CDR3 here is CASSGPGTGGINTQYF. CDR3 DNA sequence: TGTGCCAGCAGCGGCCCCGGGACAGGGGGGATCAATACGCAGTATTTT.

There are a few counts of this clonotype. The rearrangement uses TRBV7-2 and TRBJ1-2; maybe TRBD1 (5 bases). With 5 bases removed from V and 8 bases from J, the gap between germline ends came to 15 bases. CDR3 length equals 13 residues. Germline V gene sequence: CDR1 SGHTA, CDR2 FQGNSA. CDR3 in DNA: TGTGCCAGCAGCCCCAGGGTAACCGGCGGCTACACCTTC. Translated: CASSPRVTGGYTF.

This chain joins TRBV11-2 and TRBJ2-3, with TRBD1 matching over 10 bases. The CDR3 extends over 16 amino acids. Trimming took 1 base from V and 7 from J; bases not matched to a gene: 8. Germline loops: CDR1 SGHAT, CDR2 FQNNGV. The CDR3: CASSLGPGQGKNTQYF. The CDR3 nucleotides are TGTGCCAGCAGCTTAGGCCCGGGACAGGGGAAAAATACGCAGTATTTT.

This rearrangement joins TRBV3-1 to TRBJ2-2; tentative D call: TRBD2 (5 bases). In germline, CDR1 is LGHDT, CDR2 YNNKEL (reference sequence). V lost 3 bases, J lost 5 bases, and 10 bases lay in between. The CDR3 is 14 amino acids. The CDR3 nucleotides read TGTGCCAGCAGCCAGTCCGAGGGAACCGGGGAGCTGTTTTTT. Translated, it gives CASSQSEGTGELFF.

This chain connects TRBV2 to TRBJ2-1; D not resolved. Germline V lookup: CDR1 SNHLY, CDR2 FYNNEI. CDR3 length: 19 residues. V gave up 3 bases and J gave up 5 bases, with 26 bases separating them. The CDR3 region is CASSDNVGWSKHTDNEQFF. In nucleotides, the CDR3 is TGTGCCAGCAGTGATAACGTGGGGTGGAGTAAACATACCGACAATGAGCAGTTCTTC.

The rearrangement uses TRBV12-3 or TRBV12-4 and TRBJ2-7; 10 nucleotides align to TRBD1. The CDR3 sequence is 14 residues long. V trimming: 5 bases; J trimming: 4 bases; junction bases outside the gene matches: 5. The CDR3 sequence is CASSETGGLYEQYV. CDR3 coding DNA: TGTGCCAGCAGTGAGACAGGGGGCTTGTACGAGCAGTACGTC.

This chain joins TRBV27 and TRBJ2-1; 15 nucleotides align to TRBD2. Unmatched junction bases numbered 8, after V lost 10 bases and J lost 1 base. Germline CDR1 reads MNHEY; CDR2 reads SMNVEV (reference sequence). The CDR3 runs 17 residues. CDR3 DNA sequence: TGTGCCACCCGGGGACTAGCGGGAGGCCCATCCTACAATGAGCAGTTCTTC. Translation gives CATRGLAGGPSYNEQFF.

V gene TRBV19 combines with J gene TRBJ2-3; D unresolved. The CDR3 totals 15 residues. Trimming shortened V by 1 base and J by 4 bases, and 12 bases separated the two germline ends. Germline V gene data show CDR1 as LNHDA and CDR2 as SQIVND (reference sequence). The CDR3 sequence: CASSIVGSFADTQYF. CDR3 DNA: TGTGCCAGTAGTATAGTAGGTTCATTCGCAGATACGCAGTATTTT.

This clonotype was detected only a few times. The genes are TRBV6-2 or TRBV6-3 and TRBJ1-2, with TRBD1 as a possible D gene (5 bases). Looked up from germline, CDR1 is MNHEY and CDR2 is SVGEGT. The CDR3 is 17 amino acids. V was trimmed by 5 bases and J by 4 bases, leaving 23 bases between them. CDR3 bases: TGTGCCAGCAGTCGACGCACTATCAGGGTTGTCGGCTATGGCTACACCTTC. Translation gives CASSRRTIRVVGYGYTF.

In its sample, this clonotype was seen once. V usage is TRBV28 and J usage is TRBJ2-3; D might be TRBD2 (5 bases). V lost 3 bases to trimming and J lost 5 bases, with 30 bases between them. The CDR3 has 20 residues. Germline V CDR1 and CDR2: MDHEN, SYDVKM. The CDR3 sequence: CASSFPLDLRVKEGGDTQYF. The CDR3 bases are TGTGCCAGCAGTTTCCCACTCGACCTTCGAGTCAAAGAGGGTGGAGATACGCAGTATTTT.